The source of this T cell receptor beta chain is a study of T cell changes during pregnancy in multiple sclerosis. CDR1 SGDLS and CDR2 YYNGEE come from the germline V gene. V lost 4 bases to trimming and J lost 7 bases; unmatched junction nucleotides: 12. The CDR3 sequence is 16 residues long. The method was immunoSEQ multiplex PCR; TCRdb's version includes in-frame clones alone and lacks a portion of them. The table includes more than 25,000 clones, around 91% detected once. The chain couples TRBV9 to TRBJ2-1; 9 bases are shared with TRBD1. This sequence originates from a female donor in good health, enrolled as a control in a pregnancy study. Sequenced here: CD8+ T cells from peripheral blood mononuclear cells, sampled in the second trimester of pregnancy. CDR3 coding DNA: TGTGCCAGCAGCCCGCAACTTGGGACAGGGCCGAATGAGCAGTTCTTC. This encodes CASSPQLGTGPNEQFF.